Only a few counts were recorded for the clone carrying this T cell receptor (beta chain). What it recognizes is unknown. The data derive from a study of response to subunit inactivated influenza vaccine. Each CDR3 protein is one row after TCRdb ran MiXCR on the RT-PCR reads. The sample has approximately 520,000 distinct CDR3 sequences, 25% seen once. Study conclusions and caveats: Authors suggested few new T cells are recruited by each seasonal influenza vaccination.

Sample: CD4+ T cells sorted from PBMCs, taken 4 to 6 days after vaccination. The clonotype was recovered from a man in his fifties or sixties who received an inactivated influenza vaccine.

The CDR3 region has the DNA TGCAGTGCCCCACTGGGGTTCGCGAACTCCTACGAGCAGTACTTC. This encodes CSAPLGFANSYEQYF. This chain connects TRBV20-1 to TRBJ2-7; D is uncertain. Deletions cut 6 bases from V and 0 bases from J, with 18 bases between. Germline values: CDR1 DFQATT, CDR2 SNEGSKA (reference sequence). The CDR3 contains 15 residues.